This TCR beta chain was sequenced during a study of blood T cell repertoires in COVID-19. Background on the study: Acute and convalescent COVID-19 samples came from the United States, Italy and Spain.

CDR1 is SGHRS and CDR2 is YFSETQ in the germline V gene. Between the trimmed V and J ends, which lost 0 bases and 4 bases, there was a span of 7 bases. The CDR3 is made up of 13 amino acids. TCRdb keeps only in-frame clones here, not all; method: immunoSEQ multiplex PCR. The sample lists 210,000 or so clones, 70% to 90% seen once, with roughly 2% in the top ten. Note on this clone: This same CDR3 is encoded by further DNA sequences in the sample.

J is TRBJ2-5 and V is TRBV5-1, with TRBD1 as a possible D gene (6 bases). Material: peripheral blood. The origin of this receptor is a woman between 45 and 60 years old with acute or convalescent COVID-19. The CDR3 spells CASSLGQAETQYF. The CDR3 bases are TGCGCCAGCAGCTTGGGACAGGCAGAGACCCAGTACTTC.